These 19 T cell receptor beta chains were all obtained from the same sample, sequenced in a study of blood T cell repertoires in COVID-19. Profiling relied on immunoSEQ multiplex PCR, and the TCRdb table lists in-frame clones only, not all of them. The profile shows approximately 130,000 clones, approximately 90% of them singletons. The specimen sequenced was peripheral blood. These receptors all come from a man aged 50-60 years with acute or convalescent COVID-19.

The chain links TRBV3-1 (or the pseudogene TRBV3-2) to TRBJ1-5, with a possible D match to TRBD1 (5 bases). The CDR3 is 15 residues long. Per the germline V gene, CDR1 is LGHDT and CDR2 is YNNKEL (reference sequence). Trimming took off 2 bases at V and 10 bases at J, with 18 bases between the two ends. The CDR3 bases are TGTGCCAGCAGCCAAAGAGGGAGGGGCCCTAAACCCCAGCATTTT. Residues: CASSQRGRGPKPQHF.

CDR3: CASSLGLAANEQFF. CDR3 DNA sequence: TGTGCCAGCAGCTTAGGCCTAGCGGCCAATGAGCAGTTCTTC. The chain carries TRBV11-2 and TRBJ2-1, with 7 bases lining up with TRBD2. With 1 base clipped from V and 6 bases from J, the junction kept 3 bases outside the gene matches. The CDR3 length is 14 residues. The germline V gene encodes CDR1 SGHAT and CDR2 FQNNGV.

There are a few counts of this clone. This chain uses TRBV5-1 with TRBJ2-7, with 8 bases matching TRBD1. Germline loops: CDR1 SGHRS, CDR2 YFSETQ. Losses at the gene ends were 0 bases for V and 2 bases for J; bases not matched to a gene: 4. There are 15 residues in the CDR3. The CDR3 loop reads CASSLVSGGPYEQYF. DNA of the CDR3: TGCGCCAGCAGCTTGGTGTCAGGGGGCCCCTACGAGCAGTACTTC.

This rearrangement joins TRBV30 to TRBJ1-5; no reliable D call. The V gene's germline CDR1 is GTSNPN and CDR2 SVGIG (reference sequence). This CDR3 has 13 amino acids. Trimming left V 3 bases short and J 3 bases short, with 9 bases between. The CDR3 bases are TGTGCCTGGAGCGAGGGCTACAATCAGCCCCAGCATTTT. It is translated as CAWSEGYNQPQHF.

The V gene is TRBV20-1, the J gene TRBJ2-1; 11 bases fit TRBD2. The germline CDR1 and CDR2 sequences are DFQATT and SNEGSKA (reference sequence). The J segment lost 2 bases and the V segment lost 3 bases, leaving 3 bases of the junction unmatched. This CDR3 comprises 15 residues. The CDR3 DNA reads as TGCAGTGCTAGTGATAGCGGGAGGGCCTACAATGAGCAGTTCTTC. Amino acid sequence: CSASDSGRAYNEQFF.

The CDR3 loop is CASRQGLPDTQYF. CDR3 coding DNA: TGTGCCAGCAGGCAGGGACTCCCAGATACGCAGTATTTT. The chain joins TRBV6-5 to TRBJ2-3; a weak D match, TRBD2 (6 bases). The CDR3 has 13 residues. The V end was cut by 6 bases, the J end by 4 bases, with 11 bases between. Germline CDR1 reads MNHEY; CDR2 reads SVGAGI.

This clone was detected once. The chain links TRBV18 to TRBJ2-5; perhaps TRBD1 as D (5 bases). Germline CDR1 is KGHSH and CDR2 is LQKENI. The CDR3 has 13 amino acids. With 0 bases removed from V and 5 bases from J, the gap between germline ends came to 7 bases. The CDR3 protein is CASSPPKGETQYF. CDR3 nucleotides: TGTGCCAGCTCACCACCGAAGGGGGAGACCCAGTACTTC.

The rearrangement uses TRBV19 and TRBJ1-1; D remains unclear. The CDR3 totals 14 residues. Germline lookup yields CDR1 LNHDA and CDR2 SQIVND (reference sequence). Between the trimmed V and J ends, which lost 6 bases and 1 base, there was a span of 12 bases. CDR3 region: CASRKDGANTEAFF. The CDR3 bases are TGTGCCAGTAGAAAAGACGGAGCGAACACTGAAGCTTTCTTT.

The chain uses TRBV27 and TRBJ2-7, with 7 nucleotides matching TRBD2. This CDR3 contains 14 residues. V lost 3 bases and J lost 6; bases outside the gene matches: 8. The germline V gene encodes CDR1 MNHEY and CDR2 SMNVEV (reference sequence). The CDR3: CASSFGGSVAEQYF. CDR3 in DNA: TGTGCCAGCAGTTTTGGCGGGAGTGTTGCCGAGCAGTACTTC.

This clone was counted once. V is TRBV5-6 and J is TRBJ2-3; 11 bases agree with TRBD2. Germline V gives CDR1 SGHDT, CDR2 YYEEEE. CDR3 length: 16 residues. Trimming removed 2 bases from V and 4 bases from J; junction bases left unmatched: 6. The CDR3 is CASSFSSGRTSDTQYF. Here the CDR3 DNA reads TGTGCCAGCAGCTTTTCTAGCGGGAGGACCTCAGATACGCAGTATTTT. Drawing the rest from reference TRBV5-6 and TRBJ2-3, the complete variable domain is DAGVTQSPTHLIKTRGQQVTLRCSPKSGHDTVSWYQQALGQGPQFIFQYYEEEERQRGNFPDRFSGHQFPNYSSELNVNALLLGDSALYLCASSFSSGRTSDTQYFGPGTRLTVL.

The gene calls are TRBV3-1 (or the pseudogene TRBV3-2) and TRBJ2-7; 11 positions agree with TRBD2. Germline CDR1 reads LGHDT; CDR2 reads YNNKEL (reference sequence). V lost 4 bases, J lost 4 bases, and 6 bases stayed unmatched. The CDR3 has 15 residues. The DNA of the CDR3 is TGTGCCAGCAGCCCAGGGACTAGCGGACCTTACGAGCAGTACTTC. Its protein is CASSPGTSGPYEQYF.

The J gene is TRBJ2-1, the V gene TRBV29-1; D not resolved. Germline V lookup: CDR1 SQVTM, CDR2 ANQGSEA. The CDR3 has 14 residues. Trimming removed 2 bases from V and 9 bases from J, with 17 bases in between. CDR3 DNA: TGCAGCGTTGAACGACTGGCCCGGATCGCTGAGCAGTTCTTC. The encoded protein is CSVERLARIAEQFF.

This chain's CDR3 is CASSEVAAPITDTQYF. As DNA, the CDR3 is TGTGCCAGCAGTGAAGTGGCGGCCCCCATCACAGATACGCAGTATTTT. The chain has TRBV6-1 and TRBJ2-3; D is uncertain. Trimming cost V 1 base and J 2 bases, with 13 bases left between them. The CDR3 contains 16 residues. Per the germline V gene, CDR1 is MNHNS and CDR2 is SASEGT.

The CDR3, as DNA: TGTGCCTGGGGACAGTCTAGCAATCAGCCCCAGCATTTT. Residues: CAWGQSSNQPQHF. The chain joins TRBV30 to TRBJ1-5; D might be TRBD1 (6 bases). Germline-derived CDR1 and CDR2 are GTSNPN and SVGIG (reference sequence). The V end lost 5 bases, the J end lost 0 bases, and 8 bases lay between the germline ends. The CDR3 totals 13 residues. Using reference TRBV30 and TRBJ1-5 for the parts outside the CDR3, the full variable domain is SQTIHQWPATLVQPVGSPLSLECTVEGTSNPNLYWYRQAAGRGLQLLFYSVGIGQISSEVPQNLSASRPQDRQFILSSKKLLLSDSGFYLCAWGQSSNQPQHFGDGTRLSIL.

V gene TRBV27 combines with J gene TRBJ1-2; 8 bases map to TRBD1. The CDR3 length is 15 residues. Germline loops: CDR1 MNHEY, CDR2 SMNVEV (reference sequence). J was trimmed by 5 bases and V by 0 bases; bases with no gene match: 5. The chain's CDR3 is CASSLSAGGQYGYTF. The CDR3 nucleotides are TGTGCCAGCAGTTTATCGGCAGGGGGCCAATATGGCTACACCTTC.

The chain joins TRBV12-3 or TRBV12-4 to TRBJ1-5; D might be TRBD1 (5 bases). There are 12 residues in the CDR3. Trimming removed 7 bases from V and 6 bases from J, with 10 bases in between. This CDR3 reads CASTRRGQPQHF. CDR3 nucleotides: TGTGCCAGCACCCGAAGGGGTCAGCCCCAGCATTTT.

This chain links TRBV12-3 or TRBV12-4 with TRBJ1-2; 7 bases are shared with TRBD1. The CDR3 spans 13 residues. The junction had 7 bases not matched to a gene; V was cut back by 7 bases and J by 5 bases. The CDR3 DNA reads TGTGCCAGCACCGGACAGGATTATTATGGCTACACCTTC. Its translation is CASTGQDYYGYTF.

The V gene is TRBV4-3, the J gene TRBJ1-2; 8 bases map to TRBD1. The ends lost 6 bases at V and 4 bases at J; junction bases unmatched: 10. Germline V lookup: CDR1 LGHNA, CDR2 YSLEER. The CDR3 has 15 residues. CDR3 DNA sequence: TGCGCCAGCAGTCGTGGACAGGGTGTAGGCTATGGCTACACCTTC. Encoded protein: CASSRGQGVGYGYTF.

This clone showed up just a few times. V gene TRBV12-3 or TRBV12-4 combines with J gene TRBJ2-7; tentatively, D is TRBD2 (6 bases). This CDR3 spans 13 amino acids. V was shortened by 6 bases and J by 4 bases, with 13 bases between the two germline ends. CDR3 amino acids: CASRPAGRYEQYF. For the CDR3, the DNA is TGTGCCAGCAGGCCCGCGGGGAGGTACGAGCAGTACTTC.